This T cell receptor (beta chain) was sequenced in a study of Graves' ophthalmopathy and Graves' hyperthyroidism. Study overall: Hyperthyroidism is called stable when no ophthalmopathy develops within 18 months of follow-up. The study, taken as a whole, reports: Discriminating ophthalmopathy from stable hyperthyroidism, a 13-signature model attained a sensitivity of 87.88% and a specificity of around 81%.

Trimming left V 6 bases short and J 4 bases short, with 15 bases between. Germline CDR1 SQVTM, CDR2 ANQGSEA. This CDR3 has 13 residues. RNA transcripts served as template for amplifying TCR beta CDR3 sequences. After a first-round RT-PCR with HTBI primers, a second-round multiplex PCR was run. TCRdb called the multiplex PCR reads again in MiXCR, with one record for every CDR3 protein. The top ten clones hold over 8.5% of a sample with about 1.2 million distinct CDR3 sequences, 35% to 40% of them seen once. On this clonotype itself: As yet, its antigen is unknown.

The sample taken for sequencing was peripheral blood or thyroid tissue (not recorded which). The V call is TRBV29-1, the J call TRBJ1-1; a possible D gene is TRBD1 (5 bases). The receptor was isolated from an adult man with Graves' hyperthyroidism. Written as DNA, the CDR3 is TGCAGCGTCCGGTGGACCGGGGGCACTGAAGCTTTCTTT. Its protein product is CSVRWTGGTEAFF.